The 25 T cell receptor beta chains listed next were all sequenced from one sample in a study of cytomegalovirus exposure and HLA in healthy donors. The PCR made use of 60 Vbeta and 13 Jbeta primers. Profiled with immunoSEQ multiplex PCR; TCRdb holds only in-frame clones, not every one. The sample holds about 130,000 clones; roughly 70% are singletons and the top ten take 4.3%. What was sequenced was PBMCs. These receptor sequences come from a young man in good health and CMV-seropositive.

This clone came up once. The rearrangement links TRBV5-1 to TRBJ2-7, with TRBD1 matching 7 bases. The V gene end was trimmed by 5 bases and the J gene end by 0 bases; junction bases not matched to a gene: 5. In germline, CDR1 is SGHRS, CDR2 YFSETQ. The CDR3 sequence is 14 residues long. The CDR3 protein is CASSSRDSSYEQYF. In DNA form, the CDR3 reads TGCGCCAGCAGTTCCCGGGACAGCTCCTACGAGCAGTACTTC.

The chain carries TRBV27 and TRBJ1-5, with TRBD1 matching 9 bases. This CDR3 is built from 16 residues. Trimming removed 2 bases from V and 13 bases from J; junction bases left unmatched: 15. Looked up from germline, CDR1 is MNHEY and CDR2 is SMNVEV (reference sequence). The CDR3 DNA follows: TGTGCCAGCAGTTTAACCCCCGGGACAGGGCCAGTTCCGCAGCATTTT. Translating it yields CASSLTPGTGPVPQHF.

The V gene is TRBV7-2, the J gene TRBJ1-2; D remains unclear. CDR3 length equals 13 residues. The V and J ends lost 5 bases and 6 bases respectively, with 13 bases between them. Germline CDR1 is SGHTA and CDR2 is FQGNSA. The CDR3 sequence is CASSPDRRDGYTF. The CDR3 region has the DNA TGTGCCAGCAGCCCCGACCGGAGGGATGGCTACACCTTC.

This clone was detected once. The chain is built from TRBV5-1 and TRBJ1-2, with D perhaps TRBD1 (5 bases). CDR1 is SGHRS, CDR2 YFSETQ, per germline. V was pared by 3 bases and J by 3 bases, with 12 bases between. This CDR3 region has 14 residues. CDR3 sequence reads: CASSSQGIDYGYTF. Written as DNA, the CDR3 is TGCGCCAGCAGCTCGCAGGGAATCGACTATGGCTACACCTTC.

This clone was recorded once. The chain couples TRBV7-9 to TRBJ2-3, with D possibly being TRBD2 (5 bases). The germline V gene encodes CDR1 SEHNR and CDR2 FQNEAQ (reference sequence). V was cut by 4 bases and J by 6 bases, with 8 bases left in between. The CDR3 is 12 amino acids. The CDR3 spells CASSYRGDTQYF. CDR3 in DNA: TGTGCCAGCAGCTATAGAGGGGATACGCAGTATTTT.

The CDR3 here is CASSLALTGYEQYF. In DNA form, the CDR3 reads TGTGCCAGCAGCTTAGCGCTGACAGGCTACGAGCAGTACTTC. The chain has TRBV7-8 and TRBJ2-7, with D possibly TRBD1 on 6 matching bases. The CDR3 is made up of 14 amino acids. Germline V gene data show CDR1 as SGHVS and CDR2 as FQNEAQ. V gave up 0 bases and J gave up 3 bases, with 9 bases separating them.

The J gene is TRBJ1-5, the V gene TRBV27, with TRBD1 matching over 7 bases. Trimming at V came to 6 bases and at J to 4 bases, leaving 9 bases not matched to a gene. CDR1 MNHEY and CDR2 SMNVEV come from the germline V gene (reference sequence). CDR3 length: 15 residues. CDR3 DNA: TGTGCCAGCAGCCCTCCGGAGGGGGCAAATCAGCCCCAGCATTTT. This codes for CASSPPEGANQPQHF.

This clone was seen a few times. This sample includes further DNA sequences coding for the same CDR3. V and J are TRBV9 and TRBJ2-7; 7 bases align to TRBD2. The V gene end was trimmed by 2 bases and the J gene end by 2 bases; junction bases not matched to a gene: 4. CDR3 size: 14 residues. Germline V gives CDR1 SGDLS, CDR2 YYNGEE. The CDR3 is CASSVGGGTYEQYF. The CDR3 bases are TGTGCCAGCAGCGTGGGGGGGGGAACCTACGAGCAGTACTTC.

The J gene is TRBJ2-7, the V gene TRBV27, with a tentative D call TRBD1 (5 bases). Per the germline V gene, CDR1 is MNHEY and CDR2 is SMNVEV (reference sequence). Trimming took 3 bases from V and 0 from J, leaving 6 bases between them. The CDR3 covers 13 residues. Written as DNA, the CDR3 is TGTGCCAGCAGTTTCAGGGTCTCCTACGAGCAGTACTTC. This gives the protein CASSFRVSYEQYF.

This CDR3 is CASSSGEFNTEAFF. In DNA, the CDR3 is TGTGCCAGCAGTTCAGGGGAATTCAACACTGAAGCTTTCTTT. This chain connects TRBV6-4 to TRBJ1-1; weak D call: TRBD1 (6 bases). V shed 5 bases and J shed 2 bases, with 12 bases lying between them. Germline V lookup: CDR1 MRHNA, CDR2 SNTAGT. The CDR3 is 14 amino acids.

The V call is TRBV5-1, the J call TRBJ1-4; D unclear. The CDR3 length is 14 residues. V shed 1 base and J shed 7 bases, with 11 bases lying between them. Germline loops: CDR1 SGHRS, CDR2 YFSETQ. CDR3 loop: CASSLRLGGEKLFF. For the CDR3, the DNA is TGCGCCAGCAGCTTGAGACTCGGAGGTGAAAAACTGTTTTTT.

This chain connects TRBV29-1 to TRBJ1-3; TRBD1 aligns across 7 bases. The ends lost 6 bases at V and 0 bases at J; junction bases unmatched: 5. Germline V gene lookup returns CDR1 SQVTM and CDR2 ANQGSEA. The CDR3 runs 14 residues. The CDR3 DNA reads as TGCAGCGTGCTAGACAGGGTCTCTGGAAACACCATATATTTT. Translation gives CSVLDRVSGNTIYF.

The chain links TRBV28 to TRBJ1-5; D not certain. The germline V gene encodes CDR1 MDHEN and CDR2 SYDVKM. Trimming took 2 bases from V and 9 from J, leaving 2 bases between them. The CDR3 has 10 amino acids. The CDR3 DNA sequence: TGTGCCAGCAGTTTACGGCCCCAGCATTTT. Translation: CASSLRPQHF.

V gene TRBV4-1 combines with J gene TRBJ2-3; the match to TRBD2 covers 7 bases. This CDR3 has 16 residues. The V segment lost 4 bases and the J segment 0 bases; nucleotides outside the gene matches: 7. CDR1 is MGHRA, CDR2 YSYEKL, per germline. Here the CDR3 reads CASSPYSGPSTDTQYF. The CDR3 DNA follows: TGCGCCAGCAGCCCCTATAGCGGGCCGAGCACAGATACGCAGTATTTT.

The CDR3 nucleotides read TGTGCCAGCAGGCCTACTAGCGGGGGGCCAGGTGAGCAGTTCTTC. As protein: CASRPTSGGPGEQFF. The rearrangement uses TRBV11-2 and TRBJ2-1; 12 bases match TRBD2. CDR3 length: 15 amino acids. V was clipped by 6 bases and J by 9 bases; unmatched bases: 9. Looked up from germline, CDR1 is SGHAT and CDR2 is FQNNGV.

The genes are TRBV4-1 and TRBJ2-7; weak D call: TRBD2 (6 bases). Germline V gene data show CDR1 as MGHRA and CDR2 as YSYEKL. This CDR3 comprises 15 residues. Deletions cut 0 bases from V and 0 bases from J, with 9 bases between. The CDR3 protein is CASSQEGLSSYEQYF. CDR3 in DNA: TGCGCCAGCAGCCAAGAGGGACTTAGCTCCTACGAGCAGTACTTC.

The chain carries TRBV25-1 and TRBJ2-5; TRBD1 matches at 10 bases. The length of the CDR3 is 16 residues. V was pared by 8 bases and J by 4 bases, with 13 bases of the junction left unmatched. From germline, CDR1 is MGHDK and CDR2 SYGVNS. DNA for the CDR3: TGTGCCAGCTCGGCGTCGTCCGGGACAGGGGCAGAGACCCAGTACTTC. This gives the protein CASSASSGTGAETQYF. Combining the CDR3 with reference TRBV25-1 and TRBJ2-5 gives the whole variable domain EADIYQTPRYLVIGTGKKITLECSQTMGHDKMYWYQQDPGMELHLIHYSYGVNSTEKGDLSSESTVSRIRTEHFPLTLESARPSHTSQYLCASSASSGTGAETQYFGPGTRLLVL.

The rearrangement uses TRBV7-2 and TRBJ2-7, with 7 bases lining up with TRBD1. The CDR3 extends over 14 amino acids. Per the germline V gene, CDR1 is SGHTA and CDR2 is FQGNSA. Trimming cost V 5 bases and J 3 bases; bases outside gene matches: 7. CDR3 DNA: TGTGCCAGCAGCCCCCGCGGACAGGTCTACGAGCAGTACTTC. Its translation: CASSPRGQVYEQYF.

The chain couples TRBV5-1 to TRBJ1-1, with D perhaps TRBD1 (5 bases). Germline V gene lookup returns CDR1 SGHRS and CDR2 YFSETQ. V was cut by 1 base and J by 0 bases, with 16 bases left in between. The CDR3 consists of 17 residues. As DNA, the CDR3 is TGCGCCAGCAGCTTGCCCATTGCGGACACTCTGAACACTGAAGCTTTCTTT. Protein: CASSLPIADTLNTEAFF.

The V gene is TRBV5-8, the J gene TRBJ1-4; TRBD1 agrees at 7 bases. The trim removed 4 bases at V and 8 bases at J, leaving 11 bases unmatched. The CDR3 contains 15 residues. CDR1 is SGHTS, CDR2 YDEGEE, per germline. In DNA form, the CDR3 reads TGTGCCAGCAGCCGGTCTATGACAGGGTTGGAAAAACTGTTTTTT. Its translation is CASSRSMTGLEKLFF.

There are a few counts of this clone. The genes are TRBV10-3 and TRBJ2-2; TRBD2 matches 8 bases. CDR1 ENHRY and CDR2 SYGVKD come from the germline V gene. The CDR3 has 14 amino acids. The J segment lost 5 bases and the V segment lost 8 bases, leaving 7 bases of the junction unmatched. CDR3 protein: CAIGAGAETGELFF. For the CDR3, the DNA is TGTGCCATCGGAGCGGGAGCGGAAACCGGGGAGCTGTTTTTT.

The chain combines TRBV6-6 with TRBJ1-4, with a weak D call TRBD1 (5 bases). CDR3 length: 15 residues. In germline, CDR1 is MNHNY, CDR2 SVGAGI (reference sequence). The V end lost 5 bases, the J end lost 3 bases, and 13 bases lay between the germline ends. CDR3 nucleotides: TGTGCCAGCAGTGGGCGGGGACTGGCTAATGAAAAACTGTTTTTT. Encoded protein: CASSGRGLANEKLFF.

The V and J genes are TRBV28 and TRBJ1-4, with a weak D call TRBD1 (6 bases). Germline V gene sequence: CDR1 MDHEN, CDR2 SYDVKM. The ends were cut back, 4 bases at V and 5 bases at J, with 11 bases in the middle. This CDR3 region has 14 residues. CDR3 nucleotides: TGTGCCAGCAGTTCCCAAACAGGGAATGAAAAACTGTTTTTT. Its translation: CASSSQTGNEKLFF.

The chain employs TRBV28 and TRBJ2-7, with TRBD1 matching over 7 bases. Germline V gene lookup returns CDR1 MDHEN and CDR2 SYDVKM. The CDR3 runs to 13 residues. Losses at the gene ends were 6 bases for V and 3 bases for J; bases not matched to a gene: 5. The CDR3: CASSPGTDYEQYF. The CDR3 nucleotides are TGTGCCAGCAGCCCCGGGACAGACTACGAGCAGTACTTC.

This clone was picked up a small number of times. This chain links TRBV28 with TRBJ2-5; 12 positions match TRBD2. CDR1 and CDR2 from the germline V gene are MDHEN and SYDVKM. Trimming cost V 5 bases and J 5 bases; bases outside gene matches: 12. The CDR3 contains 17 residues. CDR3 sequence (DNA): TGTGCCAGCAGTAGCCCTTCTAGCGGGAGGGCCCGGGAGACCCAGTACTTC. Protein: CASSSPSSGRARETQYF. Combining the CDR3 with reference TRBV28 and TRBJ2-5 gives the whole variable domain DVKVTQSSRYLVKRTGEKVFLECVQDMDHENMFWYRQDPGLGLRLIYFSYDVKMKEKGDIPEGYSVSREKKERFSLILESASTNQTSMYLCASSSPSSGRARETQYFGPGTRLLVL.